One and the same sample provided the 9 T cell receptor beta chains below, sequenced in a study of T cells in Graves' hyperthyroidism and ophthalmopathy. There were TCR beta CDR3 regions amplified from RNA transcripts. HTBI primers were used for first-round RT-PCR of the TCR CDR3. A single record per CDR3 protein comes from TCRdb applying MiXCR to the multiplex PCR reads. The sample includes about 300,000 distinct CDR3 sequences, about an eighth of them seen just once. The source material was blood. The origin of the receptors is a woman aged 40 to 50 with Graves' hyperthyroidism.

This clonotype was detected many times. The J gene is TRBJ2-7, the V gene TRBV2, with TRBD1 identical over 7 bases. V gave up 6 bases and J gave up 5 bases; unmatched junction bases: 7. Germline CDR1 is SNHLY and CDR2 is FYNNEI. This CDR3 is 13 amino acids long. DNA of the CDR3: TGTGCCAGCAGAAACCCGACAGGGCACGAGCAGTACTTC. This codes for CASRNPTGHEQYF.

At least ten counts were recorded for this clonotype. The chain recombines TRBV28 with TRBJ2-7; a possible D gene is TRBD2 (6 bases). Germline CDR1 MDHEN, CDR2 SYDVKM. The CDR3 totals 14 residues. Trimming left V 4 bases short and J 0 bases short, with 10 bases between. In DNA form, the CDR3 reads TGTGCCAGCAGTTCCGGAGGGTTCTCCTACGAGCAGTACTTC. Translated, it gives CASSSGGFSYEQYF.

CDR3 coding DNA: TGCAGTGCCCTTGCTGTGGCGAGTAGCAATCAGCCCCAGCATTTT. The encoded protein is CSALAVASSNQPQHF. The chain carries TRBV20-1 and TRBJ1-5, with D uncertain. V was pared by 6 bases and J by 0 bases, with 15 bases between. Germline CDR1 DFQATT, CDR2 SNEGSKA (reference sequence). CDR3 length: 15 amino acids.

This clonotype was detected many times. The chain combines TRBV27 with TRBJ1-3; D gene uncertain. The CDR3 is 13 residues long. Trimming removed 6 bases at V and 2 bases at J, with 8 bases between. The germline V gene has CDR1 MNHEY and CDR2 SMNVEV (reference sequence). This CDR3 is CASRPPAGNTIYF. CDR3 nucleotides: TGTGCCAGCAGGCCACCTGCTGGAAACACCATATATTTT.

This clonotype was picked up many times. The genes are TRBV11-2 and TRBJ2-3, with 12 positions matching TRBD1. The CDR3 contains 16 residues. Per germline, CDR1 SGHAT and CDR2 FQNNGV. With V trimmed by 3 bases and J by 4 bases, 5 bases remained unmatched. The CDR3 DNA reads as TGTGCCAGCAGCTTCTCCGGGACAGGGGGCGCAGATACGCAGTATTTT. This sequence encodes CASSFSGTGGADTQYF.

This clonotype was observed a few times. This chain links TRBV7-9 with TRBJ2-2; weak D call: TRBD2 (6 bases). V was pared by 6 bases and J by 7 bases, with 21 bases between. Germline-derived CDR1 and CDR2 are SEHNR and FQNEAQ (reference sequence). CDR3 length: 16 residues. CDR3 amino acids: CASRDNFKPRGGELFF. DNA for the CDR3: TGTGCCAGCAGGGACAACTTTAAACCGCGGGGCGGGGAGCTGTTTTTT.

This clonotype was observed at least ten times. V usage is TRBV19 and J usage is TRBJ2-5; no firm D call. The V gene's germline CDR1 is LNHDA and CDR2 SQIVND (reference sequence). This CDR3 has 13 amino acids. Trimming took 4 bases from V and 4 from J, leaving 10 bases between them. The CDR3 sequence is CASSTLEGETQYF. CDR3 in DNA: TGTGCCAGTAGTACGCTGGAAGGAGAGACCCAGTACTTC.

This clonotype came up a few times. This chain uses TRBV29-1 with TRBJ1-6, with D maybe TRBD1 (5 bases). CDR3 length: 12 amino acids. CDR1 and CDR2 (germline): SQVTM, ANQGSEA. V was shortened by 6 bases and J by 4 bases, with 7 bases between the two germline ends. CDR3 residues: CSVRQYNSPLHF. The CDR3 DNA follows: TGCAGCGTCCGACAGTATAATTCACCCCTCCACTTT.

This clonotype was counted a few times. The rearrangement joins TRBV7-9 to TRBJ2-3, with 9 bases that match TRBD1. This CDR3 comprises 14 residues. The germline V gene encodes CDR1 SEHNR and CDR2 FQNEAQ (reference sequence). J was trimmed by 6 bases and V by 7 bases; bases with no gene match: 8. The CDR3 DNA follows: TGTGCCAGCAAGGAGGGGGACAGGGCCGATACGCAGTATTTT. This encodes CASKEGDRADTQYF.